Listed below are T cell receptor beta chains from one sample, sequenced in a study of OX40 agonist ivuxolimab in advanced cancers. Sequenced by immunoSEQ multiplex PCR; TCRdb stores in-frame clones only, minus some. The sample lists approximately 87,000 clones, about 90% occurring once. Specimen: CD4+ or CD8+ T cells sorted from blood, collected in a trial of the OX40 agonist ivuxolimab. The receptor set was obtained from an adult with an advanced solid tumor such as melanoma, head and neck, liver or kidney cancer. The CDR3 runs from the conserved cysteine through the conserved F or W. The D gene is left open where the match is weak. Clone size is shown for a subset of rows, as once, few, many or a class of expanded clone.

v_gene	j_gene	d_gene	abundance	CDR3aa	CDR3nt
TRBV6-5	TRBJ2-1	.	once	CASSSNSREPVNEQFF	TGTGCCAGCAGTTCAAACTCCAGGGAACCCGTCAATGAGCAGTTCTTC
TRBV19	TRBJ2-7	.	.	CASSMARFPYEQYF	TGTGCCAGTAGTATGGCCAGGTTCCCCTACGAGCAGTACTTC
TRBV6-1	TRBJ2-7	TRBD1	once	CASSESGRGLSYEQYF	TGTGCCAGCAGTGAATCTGGCAGGGGGCTTTCCTACGAGCAGTACTTC
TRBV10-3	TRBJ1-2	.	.	CAIGNIPANYGYTF	TGTGCCATAGGAAACATACCAGCTAACTATGGCTACACCTTC
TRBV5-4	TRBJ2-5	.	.	CASNPRGGKETQYF	TGTGCCAGCAACCCCAGGGGGGGAAAAGAGACCCAGTACTTC
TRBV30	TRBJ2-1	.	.	CAWSNRVGGEQFF	TGTGCCTGGAGTAATCGGGTGGGGGGTGAGCAGTTCTTC
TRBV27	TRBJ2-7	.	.	CASKKEVAAYEQYF	TGTGCCAGCAAAAAGGAGGTAGCGGCCTACGAGCAGTACTTC
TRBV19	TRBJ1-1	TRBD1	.	CASSTGQGKPGTEAFF	TGTGCCAGTAGTACAGGACAGGGGAAACCGGGCACTGAAGCTTTCTTT
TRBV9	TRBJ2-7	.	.	CASSVGLAATYEQYF	TGTGCCAGCAGCGTAGGCCTAGCCGCCACCTACGAGCAGTACTTC
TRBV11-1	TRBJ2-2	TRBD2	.	CASSLGTSGSGGELFF	TGTGCCAGCAGCTTAGGGACTAGCGGGAGCGGCGGGGAGCTGTTTTTT
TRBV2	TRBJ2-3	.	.	CASMLLEETDTQYF	TGTGCCAGCATGCTACTAGAGGAAACAGATACGCAGTATTTT
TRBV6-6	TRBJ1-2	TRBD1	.	CASSRGQDRGYGYTF	TGTGCCAGCAGCCGAGGACAGGACCGAGGCTATGGCTACACCTTC
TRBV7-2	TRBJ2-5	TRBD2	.	CASSPSSGGNPKTQYF	TGTGCCAGCAGCCCATCTTCGGGGGGGAACCCGAAGACCCAGTACTTC
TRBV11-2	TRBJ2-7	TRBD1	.	CASSQRTGGGYEQYF	TGTGCCAGCAGCCAACGGACAGGGGGTGGATACGAGCAGTACTTC
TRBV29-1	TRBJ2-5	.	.	CSVARSDQETQYF	TGCAGCGTGGCCAGGAGCGATCAAGAGACCCAGTACTTC
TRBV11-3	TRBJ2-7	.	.	CASSPRGGSYEQYF	TGTGCCAGCAGCCCCAGGGGAGGTTCCTACGAGCAGTACTTC
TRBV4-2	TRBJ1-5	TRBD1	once	CASSQEQGAWQPQHF	TGTGCCAGCAGCCAAGAACAGGGGGCCTGGCAGCCCCAGCATTTT
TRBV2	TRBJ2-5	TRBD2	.	CASKSKREGSQETQYF	TGTGCCAGCAAATCGAAGCGGGAGGGTTCCCAAGAGACCCAGTACTTC
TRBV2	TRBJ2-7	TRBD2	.	CASSRLATTYEQYF	TGTGCCAGCAGTCGACTAGCGACCACCTACGAGCAGTACTTC
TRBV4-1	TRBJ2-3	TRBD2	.	CASSQELAGAADTQYF	TGCGCCAGCAGCCAAGAACTAGCGGGAGCGGCCGATACGCAGTATTTT
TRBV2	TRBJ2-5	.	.	CASSEAVAGTQYF	TGTGCCAGCAGTGAAGCGGTTGCTGGGACCCAGTACTTC
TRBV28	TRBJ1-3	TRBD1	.	CASSLPGIGGGSSGNTIYF	TGTGCCAGCAGTTTACCCGGAATAGGGGGCGGCAGCTCTGGAAACACCATATATTTT
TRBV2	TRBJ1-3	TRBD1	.	CAQGGSSGNTIYF	TGTGCCCAGGGGGGCTCCTCTGGAAACACCATATATTTT
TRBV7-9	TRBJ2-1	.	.	CASSPMGLSYNEQFF	TGTGCCAGCAGCCCGATGGGGTTATCCTACAATGAGCAGTTCTTC
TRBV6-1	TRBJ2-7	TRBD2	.	CASSATSGYEQYF	TGTGCCAGCAGTGCGACTAGCGGATACGAGCAGTACTTC
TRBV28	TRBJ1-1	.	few	CASSLGQNTEAFF	TGTGCCAGCAGTTTGGGGCAGAACACTGAAGCTTTCTTT
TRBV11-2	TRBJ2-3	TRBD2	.	CASSLDSAGFGGTDTQYF	TGTGCCAGCAGCTTAGATTCAGCGGGGTTTGGTGGAACAGATACGCAGTATTTT
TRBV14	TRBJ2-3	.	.	CASSRQSWVDTQYF	TGTGCCAGCAGCCGTCAGTCCTGGGTGGATACGCAGTATTTT
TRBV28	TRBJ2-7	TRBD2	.	CASSLVGGPSYEQYF	TGTGCCAGCAGTTTAGTGGGAGGGCCTTCCTACGAGCAGTACTTC
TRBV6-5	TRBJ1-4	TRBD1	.	CASRSQGSEKLFF	TGTGCCAGCAGGTCACAGGGGAGTGAAAAACTGTTTTTT
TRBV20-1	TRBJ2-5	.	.	CSADKETQYF	TGCAGTGCGGACAAAGAGACCCAGTACTTC
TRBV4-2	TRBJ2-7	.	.	CASSHAGGTRDYEQYF	TGTGCCAGCAGCCACGCAGGGGGGACGCGCGACTACGAGCAGTACTTC
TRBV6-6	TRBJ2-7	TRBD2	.	CASRAASGAYEQYF	TGTGCCAGCAGGGCCGCTAGCGGTGCCTACGAGCAGTACTTC
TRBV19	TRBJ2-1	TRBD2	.	CASSISPHPTSGKYNEQFF	TGTGCCAGTAGTATTTCCCCCCACCCGACTAGCGGGAAATACAATGAGCAGTTCTTC
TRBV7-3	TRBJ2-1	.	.	CASSLGVPYNEQFF	TGTGCCAGCAGCTTAGGGGTCCCCTACAATGAGCAGTTCTTC
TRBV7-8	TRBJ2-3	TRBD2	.	CASSRVAGGVVDTQYF	TGTGCCAGCAGCCGGGTAGCGGGAGGGGTCGTAGATACGCAGTATTTT